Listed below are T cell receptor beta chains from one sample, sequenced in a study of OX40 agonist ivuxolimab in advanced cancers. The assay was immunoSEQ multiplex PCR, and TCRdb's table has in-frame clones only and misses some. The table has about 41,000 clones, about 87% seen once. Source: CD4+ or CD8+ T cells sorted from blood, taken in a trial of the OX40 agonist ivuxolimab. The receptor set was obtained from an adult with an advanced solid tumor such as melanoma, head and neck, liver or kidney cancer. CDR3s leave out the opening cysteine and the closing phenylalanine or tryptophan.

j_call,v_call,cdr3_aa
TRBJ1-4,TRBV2,ASMVGGSEKLF
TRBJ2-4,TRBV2,ASSPDREGDIQY
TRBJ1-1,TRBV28,ASSLRWTEAF
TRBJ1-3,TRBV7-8,ASSLGRDTIY
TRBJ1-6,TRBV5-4,ASSLGGQALNNSPLH
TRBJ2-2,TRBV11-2,ASSPRSQPTGELF
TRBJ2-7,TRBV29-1,SASRAYEQY
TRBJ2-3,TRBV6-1,ASSLDRVIPDTQY
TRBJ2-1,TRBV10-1,ASSEGKRSEQF
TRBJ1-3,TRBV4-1,ASSRGTEQRNTIY
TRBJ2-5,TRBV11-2,ASSFNQGAGLQETQY
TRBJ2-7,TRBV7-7,ASSLGDSSYEQY
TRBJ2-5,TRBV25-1,ASSEGARRGSGAQY
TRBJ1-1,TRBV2,AIRDTEAF
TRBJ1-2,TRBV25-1,ASSVAGAGYT
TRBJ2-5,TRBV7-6,ASSLMRGETQY
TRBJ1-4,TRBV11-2,ASSRQGSTGELF
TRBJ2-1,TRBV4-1,ASRGLAGAKGDEQF
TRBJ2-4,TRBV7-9,ASSLSQGQNIQY
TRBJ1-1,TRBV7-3,ASSLMAVPNTEAF